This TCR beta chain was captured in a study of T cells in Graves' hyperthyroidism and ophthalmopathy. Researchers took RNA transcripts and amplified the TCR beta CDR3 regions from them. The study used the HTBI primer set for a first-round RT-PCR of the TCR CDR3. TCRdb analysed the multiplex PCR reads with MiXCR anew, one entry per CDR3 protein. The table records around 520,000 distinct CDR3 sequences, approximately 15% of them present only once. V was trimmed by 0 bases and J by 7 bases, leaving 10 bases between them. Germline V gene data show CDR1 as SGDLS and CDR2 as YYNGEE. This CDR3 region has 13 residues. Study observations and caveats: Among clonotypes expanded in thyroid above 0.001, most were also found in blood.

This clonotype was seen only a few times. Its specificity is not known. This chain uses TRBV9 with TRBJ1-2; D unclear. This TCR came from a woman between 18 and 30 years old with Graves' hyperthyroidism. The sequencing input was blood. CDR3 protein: CASSVGGGPGYTF. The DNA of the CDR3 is TGTGCCAGCAGCGTAGGTGGAGGGCCTGGCTACACCTTC.